This T cell receptor beta chain came from a study of blood T cell repertoires in COVID-19. CDR3 length: 15 amino acids. The germline CDR1 and CDR2 sequences are SEHNR and FQNEAQ (reference sequence). V shed 5 bases and J shed 7 bases, with 15 bases lying between them. Recruitment covered about 25 US areas and drew participants whose ages spanned roughly 18 to 90 years. Sequencing was performed with immunoSEQ multiplex PCR; in TCRdb, only in-frame clones are kept and a portion is missing. The data hold under 250,000 clones, with about 87% observed a single time. This chain links TRBV7-9 with TRBJ1-6; D is unresolved. The material sequenced was PBMCs or T cells enriched from blood (not recorded which). This TCR derives from a woman aged 40 to 50 who had been exposed to COVID-19. The CDR3 is CASSDGRTGNSPLHF. The CDR3 region has the DNA TGTGCCAGCAGCGATGGACGGACGGGGAATTCACCCCTCCACTTT.